Each of the 17 T cell receptor beta chains below was sequenced from the same sample in a study of T cell changes during pregnancy in multiple sclerosis. Method: immunoSEQ multiplex PCR; TCRdb's copy keeps in-frame clones and lacks some. The table has about 25,000 clones, more than 75% seen once. Source: CD4+ T cells from peripheral blood mononuclear cells, taken in the second trimester of pregnancy. All receptors derive from a female donor in good health, enrolled as a control in a pregnancy study.

CDR3 DNA: TGCAGCGTTGAGAAGGGAGGGTATGGCTACACCTTC. This sequence encodes CSVEKGGYGYTF. This sequence joins TRBV29-1 and TRBJ1-2, with D unclear. The CDR3 consists of 12 residues. In germline, CDR1 is SQVTM, CDR2 ANQGSEA. Trimming cost V 3 bases and J 5 bases, with 10 bases left between them.

The J gene is TRBJ2-5, the V gene TRBV7-9, with 12 bases matching TRBD2. CDR3 length equals 15 residues. The germline CDR1 and CDR2 sequences are SEHNR and FQNEAQ (reference sequence). V shed 4 bases, J shed 4 bases, and the junction held 4 bases outside the gene matches. In nucleotides, the CDR3 is TGTGCCAGCAGCTACCTAGCGGGAGGGTCAGAGACCCAGTACTTC. Protein sequence: CASSYLAGGSETQYF.

V and J are TRBV11-2 and TRBJ2-1, with 9 positions matching TRBD2. Germline CDR1 reads SGHAT; CDR2 reads FQNNGV. V trimming: 1 base; J trimming: 7 bases; junction bases outside the gene matches: 8. The CDR3 is 16 residues long. In DNA form, the CDR3 reads TGTGCCAGCAGCTTAGCCACTAGCGGGTGGGGGAATGAGCAGTTCTTC. Amino acid sequence: CASSLATSGWGNEQFF.

In DNA, the CDR3 is TGCGCCAGCAGCCCGTGGACAGGGCGAGCTAACTATGGCTACACCTTC. It yields the protein CASSPWTGRANYGYTF. The chain employs TRBV5-1 and TRBJ1-2; 8 bases map to TRBD1. From germline, CDR1 is SGHRS and CDR2 YFSETQ. The CDR3 covers 16 residues. The ends lost 4 bases at V and 0 bases at J; junction bases unmatched: 8. Full variable domain (remainder filled in from reference TRBV5-1 and TRBJ1-2): KAGVTQTPRYLIKTRGQQVTLSCSPISGHRSVSWYQQTPGQGLQFLFEYFSETQRNKGNFPGRFSGRQFSNSRSEMNVSTLELGDSALYLCASSPWTGRANYGYTFGSGTRLTVV.

The chain uses TRBV6-6 and TRBJ2-2; TRBD2 is a possible D gene (6 bases). CDR1 MNHNY and CDR2 SVGAGI come from the germline V gene (reference sequence). The V and J ends lost 1 base and 3 bases respectively, with 9 bases between them. The CDR3 totals 15 residues. The CDR3 coding sequence is TGTGCCAGCAGTTACTGGCCGGGGGACACCGGGGAGCTGTTTTTT. Amino acids: CASSYWPGDTGELFF.

This chain links TRBV15 with TRBJ2-7; a weak D match, TRBD1 (5 bases). CDR1 is LNHNV and CDR2 is YYDKDF in the germline V gene (reference sequence). CDR3 length: 17 amino acids. V lost 5 bases to trimming and J lost 2 bases, with 22 bases between them. CDR3 bases: TGTGCCACCAGCCCAAGTGTCCTAGGCAGGGCAACCTACGAGCAGTACTTC. It is translated as CATSPSVLGRATYEQYF.

J is TRBJ1-3 and V is TRBV6-5, with D hard to call. In germline, CDR1 is MNHEY, CDR2 SVGAGI. This CDR3 contains 14 residues. The V gene lost 8 bases and the J gene lost 2 bases, with 13 bases spanning the gap. DNA of the CDR3: TGTGCCAGCCGAATCAGCGTGGCTGGAAACACCATATATTTT. It specifies CASRISVAGNTIYF.

This CDR3 is CASSYPGQPEAFF. CDR3 nucleotide sequence: TGTGCCAGCAGTTACCCGGGACAGCCCGAAGCTTTCTTT. This chain joins TRBV6-5 and TRBJ1-1; 7 bases fit TRBD1. The ends lost 2 bases at V and 8 bases at J; junction bases unmatched: 5. The CDR3 totals 13 residues. From germline, CDR1 is MNHEY and CDR2 SVGAGI.

The V call is TRBV19, the J call TRBJ1-2; D perhaps matches TRBD1 (6 bases). V was pared by 3 bases and J by 5 bases, with 13 bases between. CDR1 and CDR2 (germline): LNHDA, SQIVND (reference sequence). The CDR3 has 14 residues. The CDR3 spells CASSIAGDLYGYTF. Here the CDR3 DNA reads TGTGCCAGTAGTATTGCAGGGGATTTGTATGGCTACACCTTC.

The J gene is TRBJ2-6, the V gene TRBV18; 7 bases fit TRBD1. The CDR3 is 17 residues long. J lost 2 bases, V lost 1 base, and 5 bases had no gene match. The germline V gene encodes CDR1 KGHSH and CDR2 LQKENI. The CDR3 coding sequence is TGTGCCAGCTCACCACTGGTGACAGGGACTGGGGCCAACGTCCTGACTTTC. Translated, it gives CASSPLVTGTGANVLTF.

The J gene is TRBJ2-1, the V gene TRBV6-5; 9 bases are shared with TRBD2. Germline V gene sequence: CDR1 MNHEY, CDR2 SVGAGI. The junction had 6 bases not matched to a gene; V was cut back by 1 base and J by 5 bases. The CDR3 runs to 16 residues. The CDR3 sequence: CASSYFRGLADNEQFF. Here the CDR3 DNA reads TGTGCCAGCAGTTACTTCCGGGGACTAGCCGACAATGAGCAGTTCTTC.

The rearrangement uses TRBV13 and TRBJ2-3; tentatively, D is TRBD2 (6 bases). The CDR3 is 17 amino acids. V shed 0 bases and J shed 4 bases, with 17 bases lying between them. Germline CDR1 reads PRHDT; CDR2 reads FYEKMQ (reference sequence). The CDR3 region is CASSLGRMGGRADTQYF. In DNA form, the CDR3 reads TGTGCCAGCAGCTTAGGCCGCATGGGGGGAAGGGCAGATACGCAGTATTTT.

CDR3 DNA sequence: TGTGCCAGTACCTCCCCGGGGGGCGGGGGGGCCTTAGGAGATACGCAGTATTTT. Amino acids: CASTSPGGGGALGDTQYF. The chain uses TRBV19 and TRBJ2-3; 9 nucleotides line up with TRBD2. CDR1 is LNHDA, CDR2 SQIVND, per germline (reference sequence). This CDR3 comprises 18 residues. V trimming: 7 bases; J trimming: 5 bases; junction bases outside the gene matches: 19.

The chain couples TRBV6-6 to TRBJ2-7; 9 positions agree with TRBD2. This CDR3 region has 14 residues. Germline loops: CDR1 MNHNY, CDR2 SVGAGI (reference sequence). V gave up 0 bases and J gave up 5 bases; unmatched junction bases: 2. CDR3 nucleotides: TGTGCCAGCAGTTACTCTAGCGGGAGAGACGAGCAGTACTTC. Its translation is CASSYSSGRDEQYF.

This rearrangement joins TRBV11-3 to TRBJ2-2; maybe TRBD1 (6 bases). CDR3 length: 15 residues. Germline V gene data show CDR1 as SGHNT and CDR2 as YENEEA. Between the trimmed V and J ends, which lost 5 bases and 1 base, there was a span of 11 bases. CDR3 in DNA: TGTGCCAGCAGCCCCGGACAGAGGAACACCGGGGAGCTGTTTTTT. The encoded protein is CASSPGQRNTGELFF.

The rearrangement joins TRBV6-1 to TRBJ2-7; the D gene is possibly TRBD2 (5 bases). This CDR3 comprises 12 residues. Germline CDR1 is MNHNS and CDR2 is SASEGT. V lost 0 bases and J 8 bases, leaving 8 bases between the germline ends. The CDR3, as DNA: TGTGCCAGCAGTGAAGCGGGGAGACAGCAGTACTTC. Protein sequence: CASSEAGRQQYF.

There are a few counts of this clone. V gene TRBV9 combines with J gene TRBJ1-4; TRBD1 aligns across 9 bases. Germline V gene lookup returns CDR1 SGDLS and CDR2 YYNGEE. Trimming cost V 0 bases and J 9 bases; bases outside gene matches: 6. This CDR3 has 15 amino acids. The CDR3 coding sequence is TGTGCCAGCAGCGTAGATGGGACAGGGCGCCAAAAACTGTTTTTT. It codes for CASSVDGTGRQKLFF.